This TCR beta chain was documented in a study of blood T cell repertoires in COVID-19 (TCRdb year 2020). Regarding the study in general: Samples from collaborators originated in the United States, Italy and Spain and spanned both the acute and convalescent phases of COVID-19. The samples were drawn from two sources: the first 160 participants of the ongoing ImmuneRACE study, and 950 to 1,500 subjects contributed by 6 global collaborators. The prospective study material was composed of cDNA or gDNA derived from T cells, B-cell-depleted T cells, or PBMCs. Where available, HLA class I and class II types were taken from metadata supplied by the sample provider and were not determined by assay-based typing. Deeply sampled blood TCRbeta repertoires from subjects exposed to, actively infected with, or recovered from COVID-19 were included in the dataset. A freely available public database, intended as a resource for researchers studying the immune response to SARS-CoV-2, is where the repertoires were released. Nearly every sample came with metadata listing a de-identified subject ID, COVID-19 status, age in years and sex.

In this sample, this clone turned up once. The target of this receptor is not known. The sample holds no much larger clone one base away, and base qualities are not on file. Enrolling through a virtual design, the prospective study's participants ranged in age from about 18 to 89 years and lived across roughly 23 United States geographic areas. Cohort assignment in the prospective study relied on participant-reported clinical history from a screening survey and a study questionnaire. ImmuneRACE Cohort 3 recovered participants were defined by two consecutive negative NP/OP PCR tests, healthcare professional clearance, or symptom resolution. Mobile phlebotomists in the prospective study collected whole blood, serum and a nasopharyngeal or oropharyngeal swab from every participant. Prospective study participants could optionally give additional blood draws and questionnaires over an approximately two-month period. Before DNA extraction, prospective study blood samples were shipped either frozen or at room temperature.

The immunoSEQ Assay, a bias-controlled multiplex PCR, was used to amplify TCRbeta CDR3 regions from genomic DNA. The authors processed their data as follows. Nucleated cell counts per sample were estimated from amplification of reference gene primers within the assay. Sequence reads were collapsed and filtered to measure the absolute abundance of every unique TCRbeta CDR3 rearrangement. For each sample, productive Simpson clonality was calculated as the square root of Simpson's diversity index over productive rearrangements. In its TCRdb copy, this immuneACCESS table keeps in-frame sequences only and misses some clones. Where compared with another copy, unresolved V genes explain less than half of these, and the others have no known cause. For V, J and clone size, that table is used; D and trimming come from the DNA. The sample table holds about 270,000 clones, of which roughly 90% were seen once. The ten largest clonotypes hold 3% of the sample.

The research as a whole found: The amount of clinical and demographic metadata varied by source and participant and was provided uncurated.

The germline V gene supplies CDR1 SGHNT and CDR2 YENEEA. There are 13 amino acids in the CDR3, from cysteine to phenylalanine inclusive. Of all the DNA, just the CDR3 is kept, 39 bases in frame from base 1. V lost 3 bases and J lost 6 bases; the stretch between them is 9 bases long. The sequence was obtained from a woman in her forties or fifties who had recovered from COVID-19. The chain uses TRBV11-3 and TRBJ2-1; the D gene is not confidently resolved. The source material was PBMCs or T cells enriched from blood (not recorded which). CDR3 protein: CASSLRNVNEQFF. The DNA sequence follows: TGTGCCAGCAGCTTGCGAAATGTCAATGAGCAGTTCTTC. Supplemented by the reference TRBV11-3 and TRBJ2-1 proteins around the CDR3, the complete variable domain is EAGVVQSPRYKIIEKKQPVAFWCNPISGHNTLYWYLQNLGQGPELLIRYENEEAVDDSQLPKDRFSAERLKGVDSTLKIQPAELGDSAVYLCASSLRNVNEQFFGPGTRLTVL.